Listed below are T cell receptor beta chains from one sample, sequenced in a study of PD-L1 blockade in urothelial cancer. The assay was immunoSEQ multiplex PCR, and TCRdb's table has in-frame clones only and misses some. This table holds tens of thousands of clones, around 86% found once. The sequencing here drew on PBMCs, taken around atezolizumab (anti-PD-L1) treatment. These receptors were obtained from a man aged 50 to 59 with urothelial cancer. Both conserved end residues are part of each CDR3. The order of the fields is D gene, V gene, J gene, clone size, CDR3 protein, CDR3 DNA. The D gene is left open where the match is weak. The size field is filled for only some rows; it gives once, few, many or a size class.

NA,TRBV14,TRBJ2-1,once,CASSHFTSSPDNEQFF,TGTGCCAGCAGCCATTTCACTAGCTCTCCCGACAATGAGCAGTTCTTC
TRBD2,TRBV5-1,TRBJ2-1,NA,CASSLGTSGNNEQFF,TGCGCCAGCAGCTTGGGGACTAGCGGGAACAATGAGCAGTTCTTC
TRBD2,TRBV12-5,TRBJ2-1,NA,CASGTSGRAKFF,TGTGCTAGTGGTACTAGCGGGAGGGCCAAGTTCTTC
NA,TRBV7-2,TRBJ2-1,NA,CASRLTDVPYNEQFF,TGTGCCAGCAGACTGACAGACGTTCCCTACAATGAGCAGTTCTTC
NA,TRBV12-5,TRBJ2-2,NA,CASGLVHPADGELFF,TGTGCTAGTGGTTTGGTACACCCTGCTGACGGGGAGCTGTTTTTT
TRBD1,TRBV6-6,TRBJ2-1,NA,CASSYSGTGGGDEQFF,TGTGCCAGCAGTTACTCGGGAACAGGGGGTGGCGATGAGCAGTTCTTC
TRBD1,TRBV6-5,TRBJ1-2,NA,CASSQGRQGHYTF,TGTGCCAGCAGCCAAGGGAGACAGGGTCACTACACCTTC
NA,TRBV5-1,TRBJ1-1,NA,CASSFEGLNTEAFF,TGCGCCAGCAGCTTCGAGGGTTTGAACACTGAAGCTTTCTTT
NA,TRBV11-3,TRBJ2-3,NA,CASSGGGGTTDTQYF,TGTGCCAGCAGCGGAGGCGGCGGGACCACAGATACGCAGTATTTT
NA,TRBV11-1,TRBJ2-5,NA,CASSHGLGAETQYF,TGTGCCAGCAGCCACGGGTTAGGGGCAGAGACCCAGTACTTC
NA,TRBV5-1,TRBJ2-3,NA,CASSFQGSTDTQYF,TGCGCCAGCAGCTTTCAGGGCTCCACAGATACGCAGTATTTT
TRBD2,TRBV28,TRBJ2-5,NA,CASKTSVETQYF,TGTGCCAGCAAGACTAGCGTGGAGACCCAGTACTTC
NA,TRBV6-1,TRBJ2-1,NA,CASSEALQASYNEQFF,TGTGCCAGCAGTGAAGCGCTACAGGCGTCCTACAATGAGCAGTTCTTC
TRBD2,TRBV5-4,TRBJ2-5,NA,CASSPGTSGIQETQYF,TGTGCCAGCAGCCCCGGGACTAGCGGAATACAAGAGACCCAGTACTTC
TRBD1,TRBV7-9,TRBJ1-1,NA,CASSSRTGMGTEAFF,TGTGCCAGCAGCTCACGGACAGGGATGGGCACTGAAGCTTTCTTT
NA,TRBV11-2,TRBJ1-5,few,CASSLNRDQPQHF,TGTGCCAGCAGCTTAAATCGGGATCAGCCCCAGCATTTT
NA,TRBV28,TRBJ2-1,NA,CASTERRGGNNEQFF,TGTGCCAGCACCGAGAGAAGGGGAGGAAACAATGAGCAGTTCTTC
TRBD1,TRBV19,TRBJ1-2,NA,CASSNEGTGLYGYTF,TGTGCCAGTAGTAACGAGGGGACAGGCCTCTATGGCTACACCTTC